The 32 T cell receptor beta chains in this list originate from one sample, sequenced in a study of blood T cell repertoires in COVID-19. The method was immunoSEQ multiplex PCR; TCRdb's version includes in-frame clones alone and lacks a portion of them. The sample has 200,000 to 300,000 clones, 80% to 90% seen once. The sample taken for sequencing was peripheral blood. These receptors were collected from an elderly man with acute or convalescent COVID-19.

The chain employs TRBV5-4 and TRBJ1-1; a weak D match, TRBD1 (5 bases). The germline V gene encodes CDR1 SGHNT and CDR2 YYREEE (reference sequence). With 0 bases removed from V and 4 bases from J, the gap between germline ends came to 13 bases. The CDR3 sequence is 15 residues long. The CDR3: CASSLDGGIGTEAFF. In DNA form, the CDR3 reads TGTGCCAGCAGCTTGGACGGGGGAATAGGCACTGAAGCTTTCTTT.

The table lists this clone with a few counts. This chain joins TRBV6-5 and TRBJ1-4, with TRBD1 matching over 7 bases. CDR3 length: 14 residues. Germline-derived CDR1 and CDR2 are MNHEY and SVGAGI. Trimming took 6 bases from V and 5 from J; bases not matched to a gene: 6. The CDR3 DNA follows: TGTGCCAGCAGAGGGGACAGAAAAAATGAAAAACTGTTTTTT. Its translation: CASRGDRKNEKLFF.

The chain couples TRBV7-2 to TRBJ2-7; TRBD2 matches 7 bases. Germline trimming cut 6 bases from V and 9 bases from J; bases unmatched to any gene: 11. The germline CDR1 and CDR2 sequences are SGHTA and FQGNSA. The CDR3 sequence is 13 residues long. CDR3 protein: CASSPGGLIGQYF. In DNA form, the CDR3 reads TGTGCCAGCAGTCCCGGGGGGTTAATTGGGCAGTACTTC.

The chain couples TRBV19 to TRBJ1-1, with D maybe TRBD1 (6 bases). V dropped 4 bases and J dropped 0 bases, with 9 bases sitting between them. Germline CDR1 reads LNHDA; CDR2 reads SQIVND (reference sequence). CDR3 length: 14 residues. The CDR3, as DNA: TGTGCCAGTAGTACCGGGACATTGAACACTGAAGCTTTCTTT. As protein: CASSTGTLNTEAFF.

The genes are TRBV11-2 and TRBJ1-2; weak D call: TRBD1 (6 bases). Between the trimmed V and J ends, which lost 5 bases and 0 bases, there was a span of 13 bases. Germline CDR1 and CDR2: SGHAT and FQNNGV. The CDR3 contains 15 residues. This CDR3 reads CASSETGRANYGYTF. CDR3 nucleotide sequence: TGTGCCAGCAGCGAAACAGGGAGGGCTAACTATGGCTACACCTTC.

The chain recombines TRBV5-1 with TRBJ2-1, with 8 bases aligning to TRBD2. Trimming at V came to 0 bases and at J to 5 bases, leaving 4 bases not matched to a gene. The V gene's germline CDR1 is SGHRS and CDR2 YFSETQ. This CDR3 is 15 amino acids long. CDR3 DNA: TGCGCCAGCAGCTTGGTACTAGCGGAGAACAATGAGCAGTTCTTC. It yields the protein CASSLVLAENNEQFF.

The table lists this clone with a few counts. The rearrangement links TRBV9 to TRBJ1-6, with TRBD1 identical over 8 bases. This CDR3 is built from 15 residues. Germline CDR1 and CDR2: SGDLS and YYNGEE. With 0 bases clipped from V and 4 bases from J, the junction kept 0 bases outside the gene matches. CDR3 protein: CASSVGTGYNSPLHF. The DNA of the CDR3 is TGTGCCAGCAGCGTAGGGACAGGGTATAATTCACCCCTCCACTTT.

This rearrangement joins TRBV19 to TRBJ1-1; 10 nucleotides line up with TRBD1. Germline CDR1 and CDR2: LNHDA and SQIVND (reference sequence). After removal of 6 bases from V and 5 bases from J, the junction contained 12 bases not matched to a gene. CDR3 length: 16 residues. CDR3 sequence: CASSPGTGAYRTEAFF. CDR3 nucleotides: TGTGCCAGTAGCCCCGGGACAGGGGCTTATAGGACTGAAGCTTTCTTT. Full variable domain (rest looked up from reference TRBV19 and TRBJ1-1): DGGITQSPKYLFRKEGQNVTLSCEQNLNHDAMYWYRQDPGQGLRLIYYSQIVNDFQKGDIAEGYSVSREKKESFPLTVTSAQKNPTAFYLCASSPGTGAYRTEAFFGQGTRLTVV.

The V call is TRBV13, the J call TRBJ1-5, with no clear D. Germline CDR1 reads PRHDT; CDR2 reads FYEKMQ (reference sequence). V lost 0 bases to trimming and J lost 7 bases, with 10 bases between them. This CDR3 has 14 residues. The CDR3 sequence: CASSLGRRGQPQHF. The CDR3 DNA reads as TGTGCCAGCAGCTTAGGACGGAGAGGGCAGCCCCAGCATTTT.

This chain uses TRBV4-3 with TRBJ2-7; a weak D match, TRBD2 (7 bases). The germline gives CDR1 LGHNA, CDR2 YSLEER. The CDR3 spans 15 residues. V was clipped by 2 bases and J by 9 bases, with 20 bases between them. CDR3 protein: CASSQTTAGASWQYF. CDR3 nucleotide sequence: TGCGCCAGCAGCCAAACGACGGCGGGGGCTTCCTGGCAGTACTTC.

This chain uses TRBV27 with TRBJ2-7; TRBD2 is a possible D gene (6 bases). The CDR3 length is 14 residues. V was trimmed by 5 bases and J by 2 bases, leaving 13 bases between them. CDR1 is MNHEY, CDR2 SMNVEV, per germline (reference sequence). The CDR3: CASSPQLAPYEQYF. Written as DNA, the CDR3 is TGTGCCAGCAGTCCACAACTAGCCCCCTACGAGCAGTACTTC.

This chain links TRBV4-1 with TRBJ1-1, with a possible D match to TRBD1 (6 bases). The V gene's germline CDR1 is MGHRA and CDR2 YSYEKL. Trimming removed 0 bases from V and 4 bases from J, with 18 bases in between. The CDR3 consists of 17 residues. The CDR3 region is CASSQEGPPQGSTEAFF. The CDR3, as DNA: TGCGCCAGCAGCCAAGAAGGGCCTCCACAGGGTAGCACTGAAGCTTTCTTT.

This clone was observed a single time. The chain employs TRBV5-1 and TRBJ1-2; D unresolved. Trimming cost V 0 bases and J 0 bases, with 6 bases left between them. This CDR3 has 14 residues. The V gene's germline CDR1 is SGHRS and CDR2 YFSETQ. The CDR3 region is CASSLVAANYGYTF. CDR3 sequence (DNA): TGCGCCAGCAGCTTGGTGGCGGCTAACTATGGCTACACCTTC.

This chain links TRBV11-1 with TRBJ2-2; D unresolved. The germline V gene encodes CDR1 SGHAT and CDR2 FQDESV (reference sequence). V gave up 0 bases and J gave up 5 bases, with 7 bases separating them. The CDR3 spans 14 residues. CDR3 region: CASSLAAPTGELFF. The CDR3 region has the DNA TGTGCCAGCAGCTTAGCGGCTCCGACCGGGGAGCTGTTTTTT.

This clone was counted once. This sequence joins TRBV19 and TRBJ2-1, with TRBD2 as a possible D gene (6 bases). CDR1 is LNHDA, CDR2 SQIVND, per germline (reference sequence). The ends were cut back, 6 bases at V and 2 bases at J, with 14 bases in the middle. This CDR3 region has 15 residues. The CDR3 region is CASSELAATYNEQFF. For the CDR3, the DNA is TGTGCCAGTAGCGAACTAGCTGCGACCTACAATGAGCAGTTCTTC. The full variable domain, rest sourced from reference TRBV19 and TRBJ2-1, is DGGITQSPKYLFRKEGQNVTLSCEQNLNHDAMYWYRQDPGQGLRLIYYSQIVNDFQKGDIAEGYSVSREKKESFPLTVTSAQKNPTAFYLCASSELAATYNEQFFGPGTRLTVL.

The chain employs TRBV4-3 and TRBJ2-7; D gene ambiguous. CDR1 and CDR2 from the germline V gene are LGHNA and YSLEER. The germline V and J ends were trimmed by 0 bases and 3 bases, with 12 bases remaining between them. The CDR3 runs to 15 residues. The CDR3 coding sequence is TGCGCCAGCAGCCAAGACTCCCAGAGACTCTACGAGCAGTACTTC. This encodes CASSQDSQRLYEQYF.

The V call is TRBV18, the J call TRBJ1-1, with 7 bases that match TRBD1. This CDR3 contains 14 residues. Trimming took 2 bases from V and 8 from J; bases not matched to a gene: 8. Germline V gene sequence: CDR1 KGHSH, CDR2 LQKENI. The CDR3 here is CASSPNRLDREAFF. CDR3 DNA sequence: TGTGCCAGCTCACCAAATCGCCTGGACAGGGAAGCTTTCTTT.

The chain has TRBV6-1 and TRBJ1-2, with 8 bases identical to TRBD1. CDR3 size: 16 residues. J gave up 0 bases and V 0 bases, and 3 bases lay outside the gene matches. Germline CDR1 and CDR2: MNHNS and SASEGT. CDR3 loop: CASSEATTGANYGYTF. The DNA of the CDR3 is TGTGCCAGCAGTGAAGCAACGACAGGGGCTAACTATGGCTACACCTTC.

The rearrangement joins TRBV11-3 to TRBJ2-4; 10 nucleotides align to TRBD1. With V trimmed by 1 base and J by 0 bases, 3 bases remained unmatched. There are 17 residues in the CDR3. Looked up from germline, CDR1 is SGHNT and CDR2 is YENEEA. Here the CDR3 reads CASSLGGQGGAKNIQYF. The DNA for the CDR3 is TGTGCCAGCAGCTTAGGAGGACAGGGGGGAGCCAAAAACATTCAGTACTTC.

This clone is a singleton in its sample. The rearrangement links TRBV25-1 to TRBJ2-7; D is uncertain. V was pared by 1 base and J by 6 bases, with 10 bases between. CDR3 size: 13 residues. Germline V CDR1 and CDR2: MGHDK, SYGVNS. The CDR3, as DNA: TGTGCCAGCAGTGAATCCCCCTCCCTCGAGCAGTACTTC. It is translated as CASSESPSLEQYF.

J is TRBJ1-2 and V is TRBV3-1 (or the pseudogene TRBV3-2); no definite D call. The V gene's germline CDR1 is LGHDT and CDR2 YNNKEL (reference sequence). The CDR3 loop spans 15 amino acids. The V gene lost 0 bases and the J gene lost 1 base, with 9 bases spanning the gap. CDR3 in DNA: TGTGCCAGCAGCCAAGATCGGGTCAGTAACTATGGCTACACCTTC. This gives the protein CASSQDRVSNYGYTF.

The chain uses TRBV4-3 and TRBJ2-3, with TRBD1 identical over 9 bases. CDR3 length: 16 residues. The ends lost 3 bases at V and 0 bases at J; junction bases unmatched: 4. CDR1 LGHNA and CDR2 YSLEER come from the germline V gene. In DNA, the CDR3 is TGCGCCAGCAGCCACTTAGGACAGGGGAGCACAGATACGCAGTATTTT. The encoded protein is CASSHLGQGSTDTQYF.

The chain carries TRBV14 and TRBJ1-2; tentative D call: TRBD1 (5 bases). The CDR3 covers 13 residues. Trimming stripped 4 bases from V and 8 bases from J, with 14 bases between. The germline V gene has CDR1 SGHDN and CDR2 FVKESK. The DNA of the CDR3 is TGTGCCAGCAGCCGGGGACTGTACTCGGGCTACACCTTC. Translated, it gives CASSRGLYSGYTF. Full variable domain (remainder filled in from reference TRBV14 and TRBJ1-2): EAGVTQFPSHSVIEKGQTVTLRCDPISGHDNLYWYRRVMGKEIKFLLHFVKESKQDESGMPNNRFLAERTGGTYSTLKVQPAELEDSGVYFCASSRGLYSGYTFGSGTRLTVV.

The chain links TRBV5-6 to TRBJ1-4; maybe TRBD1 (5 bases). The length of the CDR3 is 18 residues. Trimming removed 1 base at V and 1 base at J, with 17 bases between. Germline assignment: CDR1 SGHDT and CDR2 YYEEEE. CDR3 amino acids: CASSLFASHQGTNEKLFF. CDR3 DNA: TGTGCCAGCAGCTTGTTCGCCTCGCACCAGGGAACTAATGAAAAACTGTTTTTT.

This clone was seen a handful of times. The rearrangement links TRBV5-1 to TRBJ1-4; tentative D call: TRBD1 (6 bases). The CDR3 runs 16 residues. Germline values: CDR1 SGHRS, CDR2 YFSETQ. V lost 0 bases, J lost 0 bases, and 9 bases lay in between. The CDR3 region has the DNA TGCGCCAGCAGCTTGGGACAGGCCCCAACTAATGAAAAACTGTTTTTT. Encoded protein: CASSLGQAPTNEKLFF. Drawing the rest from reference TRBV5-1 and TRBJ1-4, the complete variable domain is KAGVTQTPRYLIKTRGQQVTLSCSPISGHRSVSWYQQTPGQGLQFLFEYFSETQRNKGNFPGRFSGRQFSNSRSEMNVSTLELGDSALYLCASSLGQAPTNEKLFFGSGTQLSVL.

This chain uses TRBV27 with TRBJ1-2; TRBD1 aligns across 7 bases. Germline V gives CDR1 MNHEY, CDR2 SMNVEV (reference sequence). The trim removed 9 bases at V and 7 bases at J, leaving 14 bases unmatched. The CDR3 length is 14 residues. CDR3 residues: CASRDSGYYAGYTF. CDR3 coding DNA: TGTGCCAGTCGGGACAGCGGTTACTACGCTGGCTACACCTTC.

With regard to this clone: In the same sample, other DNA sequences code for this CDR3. The CDR3 DNA reads as TGCGCCAGCAGCTCCCAGGCCAACACTGAAGCTTTCTTT. It encodes CASSSQANTEAFF. V usage is TRBV5-1 and J usage is TRBJ1-1, with D uncertain. V was pared by 3 bases and J by 2 bases, with 8 bases between. This CDR3 has 13 amino acids. Per the germline V gene, CDR1 is SGHRS and CDR2 is YFSETQ.

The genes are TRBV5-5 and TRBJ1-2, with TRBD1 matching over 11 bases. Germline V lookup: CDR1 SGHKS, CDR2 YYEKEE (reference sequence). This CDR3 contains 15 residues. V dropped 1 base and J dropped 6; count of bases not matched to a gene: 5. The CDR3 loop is CASSLLGQGGNGYTF. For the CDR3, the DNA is TGTGCCAGCAGCTTGTTGGGACAGGGGGGCAATGGCTACACCTTC.

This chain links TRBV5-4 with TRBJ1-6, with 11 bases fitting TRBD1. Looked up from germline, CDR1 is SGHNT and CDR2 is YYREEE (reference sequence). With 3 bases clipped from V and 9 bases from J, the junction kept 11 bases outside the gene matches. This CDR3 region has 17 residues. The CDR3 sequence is CASSSPGGQGAGSPLHF. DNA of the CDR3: TGTGCCAGCAGCTCTCCCGGAGGACAGGGGGCGGGTTCACCCCTCCACTTT.

The chain's CDR3 is CASSIHQGNGELFF. The CDR3 coding sequence is TGTGCCAGTAGTATACACCAGGGTAACGGGGAGCTGTTTTTT. This chain links TRBV19 with TRBJ2-2; weak D call: TRBD1 (5 bases). Germline loops: CDR1 LNHDA, CDR2 SQIVND (reference sequence). This CDR3 has 14 amino acids. V was clipped by 2 bases and J by 7 bases, with 11 bases between them.

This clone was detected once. The CDR3 region has the DNA TGTGCCAGCTCACAACAGACGAGCACAGATACGCAGTATTTT. Its protein is CASSQQTSTDTQYF. The genes are TRBV18 and TRBJ2-3, with D hard to call. This CDR3 is 14 amino acids long. Germline lookup yields CDR1 KGHSH and CDR2 LQKENI. Trimming took off 4 bases at V and 0 bases at J, with 8 bases between the two ends.

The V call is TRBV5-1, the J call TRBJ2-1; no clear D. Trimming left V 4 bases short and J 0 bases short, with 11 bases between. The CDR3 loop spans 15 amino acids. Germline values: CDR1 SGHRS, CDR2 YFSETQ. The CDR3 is CASSIEPSSYNEQFF. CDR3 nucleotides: TGCGCCAGCAGCATAGAACCGAGCTCCTACAATGAGCAGTTCTTC.